Listed here are 27 T cell receptor beta chains from one sample, sequenced in a study of vaccination effects on CD4 cells after COVID-19 (dated by TCRdb to the early 2020s). In the ViraFEST assay, PBMC were stimulated with viral peptide pools, and antigen-specific CD4+ T cell clonotypes were then identified by expansion using TCR sequencing. After roughly 11 days of culture, CD4+ T cells were isolated with the EasySep CD4+ T cell isolation kit. Participants received two doses of either the BNT162b2 or the mRNA-1273 mRNA SARS-CoV-2 vaccine. The method behind the library was the immunoSEQ multiplex PCR assay. Drawn from immuneACCESS, this table holds only the in-frame rearrangements with V and J called that TCRdb kept. Clones are partly lost; checked studies trace under half to an unresolved V gene and leave the rest unexplained. The sample table contains around 33,000 clones; only one count was recorded for approximately 82% of them. Approximately 1.4% of the sample comes from the top ten.

Their cognate antigens are unknown. The sequenced sample was CD4+ T cells from PBMCs cultured with HCoV-NL63 spike peptides, obtained after COVID-19 vaccination. The cell subset or site label, read with the paper, signifies: HCoV-NL63 spike overlapping peptide pool stimulation. These receptors came from a human donor who received a COVID-19 vaccine. Some clones in this sample may be carry-over from other donors' samples.

The chain recombines TRBV9 with TRBJ1-3, with unresolved D. CDR3 size: 16 residues. Germline lookup yields CDR1 SGDLS and CDR2 YYNGEE. Trimming took off 0 bases at V and 0 bases at J, with 10 bases between the two ends. CDR3 sequence: CASSVATGGSGNTIYF. The CDR3 region has the DNA TGTGCCAGCAGCGTAGCAACGGGTGGCTCTGGAAACACCATATATTTT.

This chain links TRBV2 with TRBJ1-1, with D possibly matching TRBD1 (5 bases). The germline V gene encodes CDR1 SNHLY and CDR2 FYNNEI. CDR3 length equals 15 residues. Trimming took off 2 bases at V and 3 bases at J, with 13 bases between the two ends. The CDR3 spells CASSEQQASYTEAFF. The CDR3 DNA is TGTGCCAGCAGTGAACAACAGGCATCGTACACTGAAGCTTTCTTT.

This clone came up once. CDR3 DNA: TGTGCCAGCAGCGAGAGCGGCTCAGATACGCAGTATTTT. Its protein is CASSESGSDTQYF. The V gene is TRBV7-3, the J gene TRBJ2-3, with TRBD2 as a possible D gene (5 bases). CDR1 is SGHTA and CDR2 is FQGTGA in the germline V gene. The CDR3 totals 13 residues. Between the trimmed V and J ends, which lost 5 bases and 4 bases, there was a span of 10 bases. Supplemented by reference TRBV7-3 and TRBJ2-3, the full variable domain reads GAGVSQTPSNKVTEKGKYVELRCDPISGHTALYWYRQSLGQGPEFLIYFQGTGAADDSGLPNDRFFAVRPEGSVSTLKIQRTERGDSAVYLCASSESGSDTQYFGPGTRLTVL.

This chain uses TRBV20-1 with TRBJ2-5; no clear D. This CDR3 region has 11 residues. Germline CDR1 reads DFQATT; CDR2 reads SNEGSKA (reference sequence). Trimming removed 1 base at V and 4 bases at J, with 4 bases between. The DNA for the CDR3 is TGCAGTGCTAGAGCGGGAGAGACCCAGTACTTC. Its translation is CSARAGETQYF.

The J gene is TRBJ2-1, the V gene TRBV2; the match to TRBD1 covers 11 bases. CDR1 is SNHLY, CDR2 FYNNEI, per germline. Germline trimming cut 5 bases from V and 8 bases from J; bases unmatched to any gene: 8. The CDR3 covers 15 residues. The CDR3 DNA reads as TGTGCCAGCAGTCGGACAGGGGGCTTCGGGGATGAGCAGTTCTTC. It yields the protein CASSRTGGFGDEQFF.

This clone was counted a few times. V gene TRBV7-9 combines with J gene TRBJ2-1; the D is unclear. The CDR3 runs to 12 residues. V was cut by 2 bases and J by 6 bases, with 5 bases left in between. Looked up from germline, CDR1 is SEHNR and CDR2 is FQNEAQ (reference sequence). For the CDR3, the DNA is TGTGCCAGCAGCTTACAGAGCAATGAGCAGTTCTTC. Translated: CASSLQSNEQFF.

The DNA of the CDR3 is TGCGCCAGCAATCAGGGGGCCGGCCCTATGACTGGGGCCAACGTCCTGACTTTC. It codes for CASNQGAGPMTGANVLTF. This rearrangement joins TRBV5-1 to TRBJ2-6; 8 nucleotides match TRBD1. Germline V gene data show CDR1 as SGHRS and CDR2 as YFSETQ. V shed 6 bases and J 2 bases; nucleotides not matched to a gene: 13. The CDR3 loop spans 18 amino acids.

The chain links TRBV5-1 to TRBJ2-1, with TRBD2 matching over 9 bases. The CDR3 has 16 residues. V lost 4 bases, J lost 8 bases, and 13 bases stayed unmatched. CDR1 SGHRS and CDR2 YFSETQ come from the germline V gene. This chain's CDR3 is CASSRSGGGGAYEQFF. CDR3 DNA: TGCGCCAGCAGCCGGTCCGGGGGCGGGGGGGCCTATGAGCAGTTCTTC.

V usage is TRBV6-5 and J usage is TRBJ1-5, with D unclear. The CDR3 is 13 amino acids. From germline, CDR1 is MNHEY and CDR2 SVGAGI. Trimming removed 2 bases at V and 0 bases at J, with 2 bases between. CDR3 loop: CASSYDSNQPQHF. For the CDR3, the DNA is TGTGCCAGCAGTTACGATAGCAATCAGCCCCAGCATTTT.

V gene TRBV5-1 combines with J gene TRBJ1-2, with D maybe TRBD1 (6 bases). Trimming left V 4 bases short and J 5 bases short, with 24 bases between. The CDR3 length is 17 residues. From germline, CDR1 is SGHRS and CDR2 YFSETQ. CDR3: CASSPTQGTGKVYGYTF. The CDR3 region has the DNA TGCGCCAGCAGCCCTACACAGGGAACCGGGAAGGTATATGGCTACACCTTC.

This rearrangement joins TRBV3-1 (or the pseudogene TRBV3-2) to TRBJ1-2; D is possibly TRBD1 (5 bases). This CDR3 contains 13 residues. The germline CDR1 and CDR2 sequences are LGHDT and YNNKEL (reference sequence). V lost 4 bases to trimming and J lost 6 bases, with 12 bases between them. This CDR3 reads CASSLDMTNGYTF. The CDR3 DNA sequence: TGTGCCAGCAGCCTGGACATGACTAATGGCTACACCTTC.

The count of this clone is one. The rearrangement joins TRBV19 to TRBJ2-1; 13 positions agree with TRBD2. V was pared by 3 bases and J by 8 bases, with 4 bases of the junction left unmatched. The CDR3 contains 15 residues. Germline CDR1 LNHDA, CDR2 SQIVND (reference sequence). In nucleotides, the CDR3 is TGTGCCAGTAGTATCGAACTAGCGGGGGGGGATGAGCAGTTCTTC. This sequence encodes CASSIELAGGDEQFF.

J is TRBJ1-6 and V is TRBV5-1; the D gene is possibly TRBD1 (5 bases). This CDR3 is built from 17 residues. The V end was cut by 0 bases, the J end by 0 bases, with 10 bases between. CDR1 is SGHRS, CDR2 YFSETQ, per germline. The CDR3 sequence: CASSLGGGGSYNSPLHF. CDR3 sequence (DNA): TGCGCCAGCAGCTTGGGCGGTGGGGGCTCCTATAATTCACCCCTCCACTTT. Based on the CDR3 plus reference TRBV5-1 and TRBJ1-6, the full variable domain is KAGVTQTPRYLIKTRGQQVTLSCSPISGHRSVSWYQQTPGQGLQFLFEYFSETQRNKGNFPGRFSGRQFSNSRSEMNVSTLELGDSALYLCASSLGGGGSYNSPLHFGNGTRLTVT.

This clone was picked up a small number of times. The chain combines TRBV2 with TRBJ1-5; no clear D. Germline V CDR1 and CDR2: SNHLY, FYNNEI. The V end was cut by 8 bases, the J end by 0 bases, with 8 bases between. There are 13 residues in the CDR3. CDR3 amino acids: CASCGDSNQPQHF. CDR3 nucleotide sequence: TGTGCCAGCTGTGGGGATAGCAATCAGCCCCAGCATTTT.

This rearrangement joins TRBV6-5 to TRBJ1-1; 7 bases fit TRBD1. Losses at the gene ends were 2 bases for V and 9 bases for J; bases not matched to a gene: 12. The CDR3 spans 15 residues. Per germline, CDR1 MNHEY and CDR2 SVGAGI. The chain's CDR3 is CASSYGPNRGYQAFF. CDR3 nucleotide sequence: TGTGCCAGCAGTTACGGGCCCAACAGGGGCTATCAAGCTTTCTTT.

The J gene is TRBJ2-1, the V gene TRBV12-3 or TRBV12-4; D remains ambiguous. CDR3 size: 12 residues. V lost 6 bases and J lost 7, with 10 bases in between. Here the CDR3 DNA reads TGTGCCAGCAGCAAGACGAGTAATGAGCAGTTCTTC. This sequence encodes CASSKTSNEQFF.

The V and J genes are TRBV3-1 (or the pseudogene TRBV3-2) and TRBJ1-2, with 8 bases fitting TRBD1. Looked up from germline, CDR1 is LGHDT and CDR2 is YNNKEL (reference sequence). The CDR3 is made up of 17 amino acids. With 4 bases clipped from V and 8 bases from J, the junction kept 18 bases outside the gene matches. The CDR3 nucleotides are TGTGCCAGCAGCCGCCAGGGGGCGCAAGGGTTAGCGCGGGGCTACACCTTC. Translated: CASSRQGAQGLARGYTF.

The chain has TRBV6-1 and TRBJ2-7, with D perhaps TRBD1 (6 bases). Trimming removed 3 bases from V and 7 bases from J, with 16 bases in between. The CDR3 is made up of 14 amino acids. The germline gives CDR1 MNHNS, CDR2 SASEGT. CDR3 sequence: CASSERRQGREQYV. The DNA of the CDR3 is TGTGCCAGCAGTGAGCGTCGTCAGGGGAGAGAGCAGTACGTC.

The chain employs TRBV5-6 and TRBJ1-5; D gene ambiguous. V gave up 1 base and J gave up 7 bases, with 15 bases separating them. The germline gives CDR1 SGHDT, CDR2 YYEEEE. The CDR3 contains 15 residues. CDR3 loop: CASSLRMGMGQPQHF. For the CDR3, the DNA is TGTGCCAGCAGCTTGAGGATGGGGATGGGACAGCCCCAGCATTTT.

The chain uses TRBV28 and TRBJ1-1, with TRBD1 matching over 8 bases. The CDR3 spans 15 residues. The trim removed 8 bases at V and 3 bases at J, leaving 11 bases unmatched. The germline V gene encodes CDR1 MDHEN and CDR2 SYDVKM. The CDR3 sequence: CASGIRGRTDTEAFF. The CDR3 DNA reads TGTGCCAGCGGGATCAGGGGGCGGACGGACACTGAAGCTTTCTTT.

This clone has just a few counts. This chain links TRBV24-1 with TRBJ1-2, with D perhaps TRBD1 (6 bases). The CDR3 is 14 residues long. V was shortened by 4 bases and J by 7 bases, with 15 bases between the two germline ends. Germline V gene data show CDR1 as KGHDR and CDR2 as SFDVKD. The CDR3 nucleotides read TGTGCCACCAGTGACCTGGACAGTCCGGGTGGCTACACCTTC. This encodes CATSDLDSPGGYTF.

This sequence joins TRBV3-1 (or the pseudogene TRBV3-2) and TRBJ1-5, with 9 bases that match TRBD1. Trimming at V came to 8 bases and at J to 5 bases, leaving 7 bases not matched to a gene. This CDR3 contains 14 residues. Germline CDR1 and CDR2: LGHDT and YNNKEL (reference sequence). This chain's CDR3 is CASSPGTGHQPQHF. The CDR3 bases are TGTGCCAGCTCACCCGGGACAGGGCATCAGCCCCAGCATTTT.

The chain is built from TRBV28 and TRBJ1-1; no clear D gene. The germline V gene encodes CDR1 MDHEN and CDR2 SYDVKM. This CDR3 is 15 amino acids long. Trimming shortened V by 5 bases and J by 3 bases, and 16 bases separated the two germline ends. CDR3 sequence: CASSNEIWKDTEAFF. As DNA, the CDR3 is TGTGCCAGCAGTAATGAGATATGGAAGGACACTGAAGCTTTCTTT.

The V and J genes are TRBV5-6 and TRBJ2-4; possible D gene TRBD2, 6 bases. Per germline, CDR1 SGHDT and CDR2 YYEEEE. The CDR3 spans 11 residues. Trimming took 2 bases from V and 14 from J, leaving 11 bases between them. As DNA, the CDR3 is TGTGCCAGCAGCTTTTGGGGGGAGGAGTACTTC. It is translated as CASSFWGEEYF.

This chain connects TRBV28 to TRBJ1-2; D is uncertain. The CDR3 contains 15 residues. From germline, CDR1 is MDHEN and CDR2 SYDVKM. V lost 4 bases to trimming and J lost 2 bases, with 14 bases between them. The CDR3 loop is CASSSPRGGNYGYTF. The CDR3 DNA reads as TGTGCCAGCAGTTCCCCCCGGGGTGGGAACTATGGCTACACCTTC.

The J gene is TRBJ1-1, the V gene TRBV29-1; 9 bases line up with TRBD1. The CDR3 extends over 13 amino acids. Trimming took 5 bases from V and 3 from J; bases not matched to a gene: 4. The germline gives CDR1 SQVTM, CDR2 ANQGSEA. For the CDR3, the DNA is TGCAGCGTTCCACAGGGGGCTGACACTGAAGCTTTCTTT. Translation: CSVPQGADTEAFF.

The chain couples TRBV2 to TRBJ2-3; 12 bases align to TRBD2. The CDR3 loop spans 17 amino acids. The V and J ends lost 10 bases and 0 bases, in that order; junction bases with no gene match: 11. Per germline, CDR1 SNHLY and CDR2 FYNNEI. CDR3 DNA sequence: TGTGCCACCCGACCTGGGCTAGCGGGGGGGAGCACAGATACGCAGTATTTT. Encoded protein: CATRPGLAGGSTDTQYF.